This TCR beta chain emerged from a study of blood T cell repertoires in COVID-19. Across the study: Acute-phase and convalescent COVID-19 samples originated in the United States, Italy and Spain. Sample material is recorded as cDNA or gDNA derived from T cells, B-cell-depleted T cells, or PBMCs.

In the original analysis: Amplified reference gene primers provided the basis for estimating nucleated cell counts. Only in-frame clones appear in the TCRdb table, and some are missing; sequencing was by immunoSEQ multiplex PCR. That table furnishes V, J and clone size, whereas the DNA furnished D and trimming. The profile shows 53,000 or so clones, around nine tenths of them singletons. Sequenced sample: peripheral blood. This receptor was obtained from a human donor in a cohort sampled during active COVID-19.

The CDR3 DNA reads TGCGCCAGCAGCAAACAGCCGAACACCGGGGAGCTGTTTTTT. This codes for CASSKQPNTGELFF. The chain carries TRBV5-1 and TRBJ2-2, with D unresolved. Per germline, CDR1 SGHRS and CDR2 YFSETQ. V was shortened by 4 bases and J by 0 bases, with 7 bases between the two germline ends. The CDR3 has 14 amino acids.